The 20 T cell receptor beta chains in this list originate from one sample, sequenced in a study of CD8 T cells in Susac syndrome. An input of about 0.45 to 1 ug of RNA was subjected to reverse transcription using random hexamers. From the immunoSEQ multiplex PCR reads, TCRdb called clonotypes with MiXCR, one entry per CDR3 protein. The table includes 180,000 or so distinct CDR3 sequences, 85% to 95% detected once. The sample consisted of CD4+ T cells from PBMCs. The origin of the receptors is a human donor with Susac syndrome.

This clonotype is a singleton in its sample. The rearrangement links TRBV7-2 to TRBJ2-1; no clear D. Germline V lookup: CDR1 SGHTA, CDR2 FQGNSA. V was clipped by 3 bases and J by 0 bases, with 6 bases between them. CDR3 size: 14 residues. The CDR3 DNA is TGTGCCAGCAGCTTTGGCAGCTCCTACAATGAGCAGTTCTTC. It is translated as CASSFGSSYNEQFF.

J is TRBJ2-1 and V is TRBV9, with a tentative D call TRBD1 (6 bases). This CDR3 spans 18 amino acids. V was cut by 0 bases and J by 9 bases, with 25 bases left in between. Per the germline V gene, CDR1 is SGDLS and CDR2 is YYNGEE. CDR3 region: CASSVEGGMGPPAGEQFF. The DNA of the CDR3 is TGTGCCAGCAGCGTAGAAGGGGGTATGGGACCCCCAGCAGGTGAGCAGTTCTTC.

V and J are TRBV6-2 or TRBV6-3 and TRBJ2-1; D is unresolved. V lost 1 base and J lost 7, with 8 bases in between. Germline V gene sequence: CDR1 MNHEY, CDR2 SVGEGT. The CDR3 length is 13 residues. In DNA, the CDR3 is TGTGCCAGCAGTTACTACGGAGCAAATGAGCAGTTCTTC. This translates into CASSYYGANEQFF.

This chain connects TRBV12-3 or TRBV12-4 to TRBJ1-1; D not resolved. The CDR3 runs 15 residues. The germline V and J ends were trimmed by 3 bases and 1 base, with 12 bases remaining between them. CDR3 DNA sequence: TGTGCCAGCAGTTTTGGTCTGGGCAGGAACACTGAAGCTTTCTTT. Translated, it gives CASSFGLGRNTEAFF.

This clonotype was counted once. The genes are TRBV3-1 and TRBJ2-1, with D possibly being TRBD2 (5 bases). This CDR3 has 13 residues. V lost 4 bases to trimming and J lost 8 bases, with 12 bases between them. Germline CDR1 LGHDT, CDR2 YNNKEL (reference sequence). This CDR3 reads CASSRSRDHEQFF. CDR3 DNA: TGTGCCAGCAGCCGATCCCGGGATCATGAGCAGTTCTTC.

The chain links TRBV20-1 to TRBJ1-5, with D unresolved. This CDR3 comprises 13 residues. V was pared by 6 bases and J by 9 bases, with 18 bases between. The germline gives CDR1 DFQATT, CDR2 SNEGSKA (reference sequence). CDR3 protein: CSAPSASGLPQHF. The CDR3, as DNA: TGCAGTGCCCCGTCGGCCTCGGGTCTGCCCCAGCATTTT.

CDR3 bases: TGTGCCAGCTCCCTCGGAGGGGATTTGGAGACCCAGTACTTC. This codes for CASSLGGDLETQYF. V usage is TRBV18 and J usage is TRBJ2-5; weak D call: TRBD2 (6 bases). The CDR3 covers 14 residues. The V gene lost 6 bases and the J gene lost 5 bases, with 16 bases spanning the gap. CDR1 is KGHSH, CDR2 LQKENI, per germline.

The chain is built from TRBV18 and TRBJ2-5; D uncertain. Trimming stripped 4 bases from V and 2 bases from J, with 5 bases between. Germline CDR1 KGHSH, CDR2 LQKENI. This CDR3 contains 12 residues. The CDR3 loop is CASSLTQETQYF. CDR3 nucleotide sequence: TGTGCCAGCTCACTAACGCAAGAGACCCAGTACTTC.

The chain joins TRBV25-1 to TRBJ2-3, with D possibly matching TRBD1 (7 bases). In germline, CDR1 is MGHDK, CDR2 SYGVNS. CDR3 length equals 16 residues. Trimming removed 5 bases from V and 6 bases from J, with 21 bases in between. CDR3 DNA sequence: TGTGCCAGCAGTCCCCAACGAGGGTCAGGGGGGGATACGCAGTATTTT. Its translation: CASSPQRGSGGDTQYF.

The genes are TRBV4-1 and TRBJ2-1, with 7 nucleotides matching TRBD2. Trimming at V came to 1 base and at J to 7 bases, leaving 22 bases not matched to a gene. Germline V gene sequence: CDR1 MGHRA, CDR2 YSYEKL. The CDR3 totals 20 residues. In DNA form, the CDR3 reads TGCGCCAGCAGCCAAGTGGGGTCTAGCGGCCTCGGAATCGGAAGTAATGAGCAGTTCTTC. Amino acid sequence: CASSQVGSSGLGIGSNEQFF.

V and J are TRBV28 and TRBJ1-1; D is unclear. From germline, CDR1 is MDHEN and CDR2 SYDVKM. This CDR3 has 11 amino acids. The CDR3 sequence: CGAQGNTEAFF. The CDR3 DNA reads TGTGGCGCGCAAGGGAACACTGAAGCTTTCTTT.

This chain links TRBV2 with TRBJ1-1; TRBD1 is a possible D gene (5 bases). This CDR3 spans 17 amino acids. V lost 5 bases, J lost 1 base, and 20 bases lay in between. CDR1 is SNHLY and CDR2 is FYNNEI in the germline V gene. CDR3 nucleotides: TGTGCCAGCAGTCCGACTGACCGGGGACTTGCGAACACTGAAGCTTTCTTT. Translated: CASSPTDRGLANTEAFF.

V gene TRBV20-1 combines with J gene TRBJ2-7; D not resolved. The CDR3 sequence is 12 residues long. The germline gives CDR1 DFQATT, CDR2 SNEGSKA (reference sequence). V was pared by 4 bases and J by 4 bases, with 11 bases between. The CDR3 DNA is TGCAGTGCTACCCGACTTGCGTACGAGCAGTACTTC. It encodes CSATRLAYEQYF.

This chain joins TRBV21-1 and TRBJ2-5; the listed D gene, TRBD2, was not tested against the DNA. TRBV21-1 is deemed a pseudogene. CDR3 length: 16 amino acids. As DNA, the CDR3 is TGTGCCAGCAGCAAAACTAGGTGGTGGAGGGACGAGACCCAGTACTTC. It encodes CASSKTRWWRDETQYF.

This clonotype was counted once. The J gene is TRBJ2-7, the V gene TRBV30; maybe TRBD1 (5 bases). Trimming removed 0 bases at V and 2 bases at J, with 8 bases between. The CDR3 consists of 13 residues. Germline-derived CDR1 and CDR2 are GTSNPN and SVGIG (reference sequence). In DNA form, the CDR3 reads TGTGCCTGGAGTGTAGGGGCCCCCTACGAGCAGTACTTC. Its protein product is CAWSVGAPYEQYF.

The chain joins TRBV28 to TRBJ2-5, with D possibly TRBD2 on 5 matching bases. V was pared by 3 bases and J by 5 bases, with 13 bases between. The CDR3 is 14 amino acids. Germline V gives CDR1 MDHEN, CDR2 SYDVKM. In DNA, the CDR3 is TGTGCCAGCAGTTTTGTCCCATCGGGGGAGACCCAGTACTTC. This translates into CASSFVPSGETQYF.

With respect to this clonotype: The junction departs from the called germline gene at one end, perhaps through a read error. The V call is TRBV19, the J call TRBJ2-7; 7 bases agree with TRBD1. Germline V gene lookup returns CDR1 LNHDA and CDR2 SQIVND (reference sequence). The CDR3 is 12 amino acids. CDR3 DNA sequence: TGTGCCAGTAGTGAGACAGGGTGGGAGATACACTTC. Amino acid sequence: CASSETGWEIHF. The full variable domain, rest sourced from reference TRBV19 and TRBJ2-7, is DGGITQSPKYLFRKEGQNVTLSCEQNLNHDAMYWYRQDPGQGLRLIYYSQIVNDFQKGDIAEGYSVSREKKESFPLTVTSAQKNPTAFYLCASSETGWEIHFGPGTRLTVT.

The chain recombines TRBV30 with TRBJ2-3; the D is unclear. Trimming shortened V by 5 bases and J by 2 bases, and 14 bases separated the two germline ends. CDR1 and CDR2 (germline): GTSNPN, SVGIG (reference sequence). The CDR3 loop spans 14 amino acids. The CDR3 DNA sequence: TGTGCCTGGCTCTCCGGAGCCCTCACAGATACGCAGTATTTT. Its protein is CAWLSGALTDTQYF. Variable domain in full (rest from reference TRBV30 and TRBJ2-3): SQTIHQWPATLVQPVGSPLSLECTVEGTSNPNLYWYRQAAGRGLQLLFYSVGIGQISSEVPQNLSASRPQDRQFILSSKKLLLSDSGFYLCAWLSGALTDTQYFGPGTRLTVL.

The CDR3 sequence is CSARGGRFGRALNEQYF. In DNA form, the CDR3 reads TGCAGTGCTAGAGGAGGGAGGTTTGGGAGGGCCTTGAACGAGCAGTACTTC. The V call is TRBV20-1, the J call TRBJ2-7; 7 bases align to TRBD2. The length of the CDR3 is 17 residues. The germline V gene encodes CDR1 DFQATT and CDR2 SNEGSKA (reference sequence). Trimming at V came to 1 base and at J to 5 bases, leaving 17 bases not matched to a gene.

The chain carries TRBV29-1 and TRBJ2-1, with a tentative D call TRBD2 (6 bases). CDR1 is SQVTM, CDR2 ANQGSEA, per germline. The V and J ends lost 4 bases and 12 bases respectively, with 16 bases between them. The CDR3 has 12 residues. For the CDR3, the DNA is TGCAGCGTTGTGGCTACCCCCGGGGGGCAGTTCTTC. This codes for CSVVATPGGQFF.